The present TCR beta chain was sequenced within a study of shared clonotypes between healthy human individuals. The CDR3 spans 14 residues. The V and J ends lost 3 bases and 3 bases, in that order; junction bases with no gene match: 3. Germline V gene sequence: CDR1 GTSNPN, CDR2 SVGIG (reference sequence). Sequenced by immunoSEQ multiplex PCR; TCRdb stores in-frame clones only, minus some. The data show 2 million to 3 million clones, with approximately 90% seen just once and about 0.13% held by the top ten. The specimen was naive CD4+ T cells sorted from blood. Regarding subset: CD45RA+ positively selected. The source is a man between 18 and 29 years old in good health. This chain links TRBV30 with TRBJ1-4; 8 bases are a match to TRBD1. The DNA of the CDR3 is TGTGCCTGGAGCCAGGGGGCTTCTAATGAAAAACTGTTTTTT. Its protein product is CAWSQGASNEKLFF.